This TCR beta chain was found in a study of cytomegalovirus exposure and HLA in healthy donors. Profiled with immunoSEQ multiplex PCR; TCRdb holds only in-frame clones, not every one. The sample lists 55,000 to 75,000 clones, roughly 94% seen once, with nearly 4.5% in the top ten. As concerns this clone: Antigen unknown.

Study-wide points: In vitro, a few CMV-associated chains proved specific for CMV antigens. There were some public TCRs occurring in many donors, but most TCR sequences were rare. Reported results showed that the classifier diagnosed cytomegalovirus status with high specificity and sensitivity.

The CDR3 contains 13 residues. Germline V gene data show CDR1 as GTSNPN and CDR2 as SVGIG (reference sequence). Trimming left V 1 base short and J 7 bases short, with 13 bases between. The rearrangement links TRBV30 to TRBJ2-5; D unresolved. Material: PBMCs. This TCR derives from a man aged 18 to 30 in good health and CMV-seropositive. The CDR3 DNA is TGTGCCTGGAGTGAGACTGTCTCGGGGACCCAGTACTTC. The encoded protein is CAWSETVSGTQYF.